The 8 T cell receptor beta chains below all came from one sample that was sequenced in a study of OX40 agonist ivuxolimab in advanced cancers. Assay: immunoSEQ multiplex PCR; the TCRdb copy retains only in-frame clones and omits some. The data hold about 67,000 clones, with more than 75% observed a single time. Sequencing used CD4+ or CD8+ T cells sorted from blood, obtained in a trial of the OX40 agonist ivuxolimab. The receptors stem from an adult with an advanced solid tumor such as melanoma, head and neck, liver or kidney cancer.

The chain couples TRBV9 to TRBJ2-3; TRBD2 agrees at 7 bases. This CDR3 spans 16 amino acids. V shed 4 bases, J shed 0 bases, and the junction held 8 bases outside the gene matches. The germline V gene encodes CDR1 SGDLS and CDR2 YYNGEE. The CDR3 DNA reads TGTGCCAGCAGCCCCCGACTAGCCCTTAGCACAGATACGCAGTATTTT. Its protein is CASSPRLALSTDTQYF.

The chain carries TRBV4-1 and TRBJ2-5; 7 bases line up with TRBD1. CDR3 length: 17 residues. From germline, CDR1 is MGHRA and CDR2 YSYEKL. J gave up 9 bases and V 1 base, and 17 bases lay outside the gene matches. The CDR3 nucleotides are TGCGCCAGCAGCCAAGCGCCTCGGGGACAGCTACATGGCCCCCAGTACTTC. It specifies CASSQAPRGQLHGPQYF.

This clone was observed once. The rearrangement uses TRBV6-6 and TRBJ1-5; D call uncertain. Trimming took off 7 bases at V and 0 bases at J, with 13 bases between the two ends. The germline V gene has CDR1 MNHNY and CDR2 SVGAGI (reference sequence). This CDR3 is built from 15 residues. The CDR3 coding sequence is TGTGCCAGCACCTCATCGGGCATTAGCAATCAGCCCCAGCATTTT. Translated: CASTSSGISNQPQHF.

CDR3 loop: CASSEGRPGVGEQYF. The CDR3 bases are TGTGCCAGCAGTGAAGGGCGGCCGGGGGTGGGTGAGCAGTACTTC. The chain is built from TRBV2 and TRBJ2-7, with D possibly being TRBD2 (6 bases). The CDR3 is 15 residues long. CDR1 SNHLY and CDR2 FYNNEI come from the germline V gene. V shed 1 base and J shed 7 bases, with 17 bases lying between them.

The J gene is TRBJ2-1, the V gene TRBV10-3; TRBD1 aligns across 7 bases. Unmatched junction bases numbered 7, after V lost 10 bases and J lost 4 bases. The germline CDR1 and CDR2 sequences are ENHRY and SYGVKD. The CDR3 covers 13 residues. The CDR3 region has the DNA TGTGCCACCTCCGGGACAGCATACAATGAGCAGTTCTTC. Encoded protein: CATSGTAYNEQFF.

This chain connects TRBV7-6 to TRBJ2-1, with 7 nucleotides matching TRBD1. V shed 5 bases and J 6 bases; nucleotides not matched to a gene: 4. The CDR3 totals 13 residues. Germline CDR1 SGHVS, CDR2 FNYEAQ. The chain's CDR3 is CASSRDSSNEQFF. CDR3 in DNA: TGTGCCAGCAGCCGGGACAGTAGCAATGAGCAGTTCTTC.

The chain carries TRBV2 and TRBJ2-7, with TRBD1 identical over 7 bases. CDR1 and CDR2 (germline): SNHLY, FYNNEI. The CDR3 totals 14 residues. The ends lost 4 bases at V and 0 bases at J; junction bases unmatched: 3. CDR3 DNA sequence: TGTGCCAGCAGTGTGGGGACAGCCTCCTACGAGCAGTACTTC. It translates to CASSVGTASYEQYF.

This clone was detected only once. The chain uses TRBV10-1 and TRBJ2-6, with a weak D call TRBD2 (5 bases). Germline CDR1 and CDR2: WNHNN and SYGVQD (reference sequence). Trimming pared 6 bases from V and 0 bases from J, leaving 15 bases between. The CDR3 totals 17 residues. Written as DNA, the CDR3 is TGCGCCAGCAGCCCGACGGCTGGAGGCTCTGGGGCCAACGTCCTGACTTTC. Amino acids: CASSPTAGGSGANVLTF.